This record concerns one T cell receptor (beta chain) sequence. The entry originates in a study of blood T cell repertoires in COVID-19. Turning to the study itself: Sources were T cells, B-cell-depleted T cells, or PBMCs; the material itself was cDNA or gDNA.

In the original workflow: It was from reference gene primer amplification that nucleated cell counts were estimated. Sequencing used immunoSEQ multiplex PCR; TCRdb keeps in-frame clones, though not all of them. The D gene and trimming were derived from the DNA, and the V and J assignments and clone size from that table. The top ten clones hold around 7.2% of a sample with about 230,000 clones, roughly 84% of them seen once. The CDR3 sequence is 15 residues long. V lost 2 bases, J lost 0 bases, and 9 bases lay in between. Per germline, CDR1 SGHTS and CDR2 YDEGEE. This chain connects TRBV5-8 to TRBJ1-3; D is unclear. Sequenced: peripheral blood. This receptor was identified in a woman in her 50s with acute or convalescent COVID-19. Here the CDR3 reads CASSFGLVSGNTIYF. Here the CDR3 DNA reads TGTGCCAGCAGCTTCGGACTGGTCTCTGGAAACACCATATATTTT.